The present T cell receptor beta chain was sequenced within a study of tumor-infiltrating lymphocytes in primary liver carcinoma. Looked up from germline, CDR1 is LGHNA and CDR2 is YSLEER. V lost 4 bases to trimming and J lost 4 bases, with 14 bases between them. This CDR3 is built from 15 residues. TCR beta cDNA was reverse-transcribed from roughly 520 ng of total RNA. The reaction used a constant-region primer and ProtoScript II reverse transcriptase. Three nested multiplex PCR rounds of slightly modified ARM-PCR generated TCR beta libraries. Investigators reported that the first two PCR rounds, at 10 cycles each, used TRBV1-TRBV30 forward primers with a C-beta reverse primer. A single record per CDR3 protein comes from TCRdb applying MiXCR to the multiplex PCR reads. The table lists approximately 320,000 distinct CDR3 sequences, about three fifths of them singletons. The authors took blood RNA from unsorted whole blood and also extracted germline DNA.

This clonotype was seen a handful of times. This receptor was taken from a woman aged 25 to 39 with primary liver carcinoma and hepatitis B virus infection. The rearrangement uses TRBV4-3 and TRBJ2-1, with TRBD2 as a possible D gene (5 bases). Sequencing was performed on peripheral blood. The DNA for the CDR3 is TGCGCCAGCAGCCGGACGATAGGACTTTACAATGAGCAGTTCTTC. Residues: CASSRTIGLYNEQFF.